The clone carrying this T cell receptor beta chain was seen only a few times. Its antigen is as yet unknown. The data stem from a study of T cell repertoires in cytomegalovirus infection. About the study: Shared public TCR beta signatures pointed to both CMV infection and a matching HLA type.

Study results and limitations: The cumulative frequency of public TCR beta families identified carriers of CMV plus the relevant HLA. The response measured ex vivo was dominated by TCR beta clonotypes (HLA-C-restricted and CMV-specific).

The CDR3 has 15 residues. The ends were cut back, 0 bases at V and 2 bases at J, with 11 bases in the middle. Germline CDR1 and CDR2: SGDLS and YYNGEE. TCRdb reprocessed the reads via MiXCR and lists one record per CDR3 protein. Of 200,000 to 250,000 distinct CDR3 sequences detected, approximately 22% appear once; the ten largest clones hold 15% to 20%. The V and J genes are TRBV9 and TRBJ1-1; D gene uncertain. The TCR originated in a human donor in good health (CMV status not recorded). Some clones in this sample may be carry-over from other donors' samples. The sequencing sample was made of CD8+ T cells from PBMCs. The CDR3 is CASSVDFDSNTEAFF. The CDR3 DNA sequence: TGTGCCAGCAGCGTAGATTTCGACTCTAACACTGAAGCTTTCTTT.